One sample yielded the 32 T cell receptor beta chains listed below, sequenced in a study of OX40 agonist ivuxolimab in advanced cancers. Some clones are missing from TCRdb's copy, which holds only in-frame ones; the method was immunoSEQ multiplex PCR. Of 50,000 to 75,000 clones in the sample, around 88% were seen once. The sequences come from CD4+ or CD8+ T cells sorted from blood, collected in a trial of the OX40 agonist ivuxolimab. Every receptor here comes from an adult with an advanced solid tumor such as melanoma, head and neck, liver or kidney cancer.

The chain uses TRBV4-1 and TRBJ2-3; tentative D call: TRBD2 (5 bases). The CDR3 length is 14 residues. Germline V gene sequence: CDR1 MGHRA, CDR2 YSYEKL. V was trimmed by 4 bases and J by 0 bases, leaving 8 bases between them. CDR3 sequence: CASSLATSTDTQYF. In nucleotides, the CDR3 is TGCGCCAGCAGCCTAGCGACTAGCACAGATACGCAGTATTTT.

The chain joins TRBV5-5 to TRBJ1-5, with 8 positions matching TRBD1. The CDR3 covers 14 residues. J was trimmed by 8 bases and V by 2 bases; bases with no gene match: 6. Germline V CDR1 and CDR2: SGHKS, YYEKEE (reference sequence). The CDR3 region is CASSFAGGGKPQHF. In nucleotides, the CDR3 is TGTGCCAGCAGCTTTGCAGGGGGCGGGAAGCCCCAGCATTTT.

The chain has TRBV19 and TRBJ2-7; D possibly uses TRBD1 or TRBD2 (6 bases each). Trimming stripped 10 bases from V and 0 bases from J, with 19 bases between. Per the germline V gene, CDR1 is LNHDA and CDR2 is SQIVND (reference sequence). This CDR3 is built from 15 residues. CDR3 protein: CAINHSGADSYEQYF. CDR3 DNA: TGTGCCATAAACCATTCGGGGGCGGACTCCTACGAGCAGTACTTC.

J is TRBJ2-7 and V is TRBV6-5; weak D call: TRBD1 (8 bases). The CDR3 is made up of 15 amino acids. Germline loops: CDR1 MNHEY, CDR2 SVGAGI. V was clipped by 6 bases and J by 4 bases, with 19 bases between them. The DNA for the CDR3 is TGTGCCAGCAGACGCGACAGGGGAGCGGGGTACGAGCAGTACTTC. This sequence encodes CASRRDRGAGYEQYF.

The chain has TRBV5-1 and TRBJ2-1, with D tentatively TRBD1 (6 bases). This CDR3 contains 15 residues. The germline V and J ends were trimmed by 5 bases and 11 bases, with 23 bases remaining between them. Germline V gene lookup returns CDR1 SGHRS and CDR2 YFSETQ. DNA for the CDR3: TGCGCCAGCAGACACAGGGAGCCCTACTGGAATCAGCAGTTCTTC. Protein product: CASRHREPYWNQQFF.

This clone appeared once. J is TRBJ2-7 and V is TRBV7-8, with D perhaps matching TRBD1 (5 bases). The CDR3 has 14 residues. V gave up 3 bases and J gave up 3 bases, with 12 bases separating them. CDR1 and CDR2 from the germline V gene are SGHVS and FQNEAQ. In DNA form, the CDR3 reads TGTGCCAGCAGCTTCGGGCAGGGTTTCTACGAGCAGTACTTC. Translating gives CASSFGQGFYEQYF. Full variable domain (remainder filled in from reference TRBV7-8 and TRBJ2-7): GAGVSQSPRYKVAKRGQDVALRCDPISGHVSLFWYQQALGQGPEFLTYFQNEAQLDKSGLPSDRFFAERPEGSVSTLKIQRTQQEDSAVYLCASSFGQGFYEQYFGPGTRLTVT.

The chain couples TRBV28 to TRBJ2-7; 10 nucleotides align to TRBD1. The CDR3 spans 14 residues. Germline lookup yields CDR1 MDHEN and CDR2 SYDVKM. Trimming at V came to 8 bases and at J to 3 bases, leaving 7 bases not matched to a gene. The DNA of the CDR3 is TGTGCCAGCCACCCCGGGACAGGGGTCTACGAGCAGTACTTC. Residues: CASHPGTGVYEQYF.

The chain carries TRBV6-1 and TRBJ2-1; 11 nucleotides line up with TRBD2. CDR1 is MNHNS and CDR2 is SASEGT in the germline V gene. Unmatched junction bases numbered 3, after V lost 6 bases and J lost 5 bases. This CDR3 comprises 14 residues. CDR3: CASRLAGVNNEQFF. CDR3 sequence (DNA): TGTGCCAGCAGACTAGCGGGAGTAAACAATGAGCAGTTCTTC.

The V gene is TRBV7-9, the J gene TRBJ2-7; D is perhaps TRBD1 or TRBD2 (6 bases each). CDR1 SEHNR and CDR2 FQNEAQ come from the germline V gene (reference sequence). The CDR3 totals 13 residues. The V end was cut by 6 bases, the J end by 7 bases, with 16 bases between. The CDR3 DNA follows: TGTGCCAGCAGTCCCTCGGGGGCGCGAGAGCAGTACTTC. Translated, it gives CASSPSGAREQYF. Filled out from reference TRBV7-9 and TRBJ2-7, the complete variable domain reads DTGVSQNPRHKITKRGQNVTFRCDPISEHNRLYWYRQTLGQGPEFLTYFQNEAQLEKSRLLSDRFSAERPKGSFSTLEIQRTEQGDSAMYLCASSPSGAREQYFGPGTRLTVT.

The chain has TRBV7-3 and TRBJ2-2, with 10 bases fitting TRBD2. J gave up 4 bases and V 2 bases, and 4 bases lay outside the gene matches. This CDR3 is 16 amino acids long. CDR1 SGHTA and CDR2 FQGTGA come from the germline V gene. The CDR3 region has the DNA TGTGCCAGCAGCTTAGGAGCGGGAGGGCGCACCGGGGAGCTGTTTTTT. Residues: CASSLGAGGRTGELFF.

The rearrangement joins TRBV7-6 to TRBJ2-1; the D gene is possibly TRBD2 (6 bases). Germline values: CDR1 SGHVS, CDR2 FNYEAQ. The CDR3 runs to 18 residues. Trimming took off 2 bases at V and 8 bases at J, with 25 bases between the two ends. This chain's CDR3 is CASSLFNERVSVFDEQFF. The CDR3 nucleotides read TGTGCCAGCAGCTTATTCAACGAGCGGGTCTCGGTTTTCGATGAGCAGTTCTTC.

This clone was detected once. This chain joins TRBV6-1 and TRBJ2-1; D is unresolved. Trimming shortened V by 1 base and J by 5 bases, and 12 bases separated the two germline ends. The germline gives CDR1 MNHNS, CDR2 SASEGT. This CDR3 contains 15 residues. CDR3 in amino acids: CASSEGSLGNNEQFF. The CDR3 DNA sequence: TGTGCCAGCAGTGAAGGCAGCTTGGGAAACAATGAGCAGTTCTTC.

The chain couples TRBV19 to TRBJ1-3; 7 bases align to TRBD1. V lost 5 bases, J lost 0 bases, and 4 bases stayed unmatched. Per the germline V gene, CDR1 is LNHDA and CDR2 is SQIVND (reference sequence). The CDR3 covers 15 residues. The CDR3: CASSGAGGSGNTIYF. The CDR3 nucleotides read TGTGCCAGTAGTGGAGCAGGGGGCTCTGGAAACACCATATATTTT.

The V call is TRBV20-1, the J call TRBJ2-2, with no clear D. Germline V gives CDR1 DFQATT, CDR2 SNEGSKA (reference sequence). The CDR3 consists of 11 residues. Between the trimmed V and J ends, which lost 3 bases and 3 bases, there was a span of 2 bases. CDR3 nucleotide sequence: TGCAGTGCTAGGCACACCGGGGAGCTGTTTTTT. Translating gives CSARHTGELFF.

The V and J genes are TRBV5-1 and TRBJ2-3, with a possible D match to TRBD2 (6 bases). V dropped 6 bases and J dropped 3 bases, with 11 bases sitting between them. Per the germline V gene, CDR1 is SGHRS and CDR2 is YFSETQ. This CDR3 region has 13 residues. This CDR3 is CASTPGGTDTQYF. The CDR3 DNA follows: TGCGCCAGCACACCTGGGGGGACAGATACGCAGTATTTT. Filled out from reference TRBV5-1 and TRBJ2-3, the complete variable domain reads KAGVTQTPRYLIKTRGQQVTLSCSPISGHRSVSWYQQTPGQGLQFLFEYFSETQRNKGNFPGRFSGRQFSNSRSEMNVSTLELGDSALYLCASTPGGTDTQYFGPGTRLTVL.

The V gene is TRBV27, the J gene TRBJ2-1; 11 bases map to TRBD2. Germline V gene sequence: CDR1 MNHEY, CDR2 SMNVEV (reference sequence). The V segment lost 4 bases and the J segment 7 bases; nucleotides outside the gene matches: 6. The CDR3 runs to 15 residues. The CDR3 coding sequence is TGTGCCAGCAGTTCCCGACTAGCGGGAATGAATGAGCAGTTCTTC. This gives the protein CASSSRLAGMNEQFF.

The genes are TRBV7-8 and TRBJ2-7; 8 bases match TRBD2. The CDR3 is made up of 17 amino acids. The germline V gene has CDR1 SGHVS and CDR2 FQNEAQ. V gave up 2 bases and J gave up 0 bases; unmatched junction bases: 9. The CDR3 protein is CASSLPPSGPTSYEQYF. CDR3 DNA sequence: TGTGCCAGCAGCTTACCGCCTAGCGGGCCTACCTCCTACGAGCAGTACTTC.

The genes are TRBV5-4 and TRBJ2-5; tentatively, D is TRBD1 (6 bases). Germline assignment: CDR1 SGHNT and CDR2 YYREEE (reference sequence). This CDR3 comprises 15 residues. V was clipped by 0 bases and J by 4 bases, with 13 bases between them. CDR3 DNA sequence: TGTGCCAGCAGCTTGGAAGGTACAGGGCCAGAGACCCAGTACTTC. It encodes CASSLEGTGPETQYF.

The gene calls are TRBV6-1 and TRBJ2-7; D not certain. The CDR3 runs to 14 residues. CDR1 is MNHNS and CDR2 is SASEGT in the germline V gene. V was cut by 2 bases and J by 5 bases, with 13 bases left in between. This chain's CDR3 is CASSEQGASNEQYF. The CDR3 nucleotides are TGTGCCAGCAGTGAACAAGGCGCATCCAACGAGCAGTACTTC.

The chain employs TRBV11-2 and TRBJ2-7, with 9 positions matching TRBD2. The CDR3 loop spans 15 amino acids. The V gene's germline CDR1 is SGHAT and CDR2 FQNNGV. With 0 bases clipped from V and 5 bases from J, the junction kept 5 bases outside the gene matches. The CDR3 spells CASSLDIAGDHEQYF. Here the CDR3 DNA reads TGTGCCAGCAGCTTAGATATAGCGGGAGACCACGAGCAGTACTTC.

This chain uses TRBV21-1 with TRBJ2-4; TRBD2, the table's D call, was not compared with the DNA. TRBV21-1 corresponds to a pseudogene. The CDR3 runs 19 residues. This CDR3 is CASSKARTSGSMAKNIQYF. In DNA form, the CDR3 reads TGTGCCAGCAGCAAAGCGAGGACTAGCGGGAGTATGGCCAAAAACATTCAGTACTTC.

The sample holds a few counts of this clone. The rearrangement uses TRBV25-1 and TRBJ2-7; D is unclear. The CDR3 extends over 12 amino acids. Looked up from germline, CDR1 is MGHDK and CDR2 is SYGVNS. With 0 bases removed from V and 6 bases from J, the gap between germline ends came to 6 bases. CDR3: CASSEYAREQYF. CDR3 bases: TGTGCCAGCAGTGAATATGCGCGCGAGCAGTACTTC.

The chain uses TRBV11-2 and TRBJ2-2, with 8 bases lining up with TRBD2. Germline V gene data show CDR1 as SGHAT and CDR2 as FQNNGV. This CDR3 has 16 residues. V trimming: 6 bases; J trimming: 4 bases; junction bases outside the gene matches: 10. CDR3 nucleotides: TGTGCCAGCAGGGCGGGGGGTTACACGGCCACCGGGGAGCTGTTTTTT. Residues: CASRAGGYTATGELFF.

In its sample, this clone was seen a few times. This rearrangement joins TRBV4-2 to TRBJ2-7; D remains unclear. This CDR3 has 13 residues. V gave up 1 base and J gave up 2 bases, with 6 bases separating them. Germline V lookup: CDR1 LGHNA, CDR2 YNFKEQ. The CDR3 DNA reads TGTGCCAGCAGCCAAGGTGGGCCCTACGAGCAGTACTTC. Amino acid sequence: CASSQGGPYEQYF.

The chain is built from TRBV5-6 and TRBJ2-5, with no clear D. CDR3 size: 13 residues. Germline loops: CDR1 SGHDT, CDR2 YYEEEE. Trimming stripped 0 bases from V and 3 bases from J, with 6 bases between. The CDR3 here is CASSLGAEETQYF. DNA for the CDR3: TGTGCCAGCAGCTTGGGGGCGGAAGAGACCCAGTACTTC.

This rearrangement joins TRBV7-8 to TRBJ2-7; either TRBD1 or TRBD2 may fit D (5 bases each). Germline lookup yields CDR1 SGHVS and CDR2 FQNEAQ. This CDR3 contains 14 residues. V lost 2 bases to trimming and J lost 1 base, with 9 bases between them. The CDR3 coding sequence is TGTGCCAGCAGCTTACGGGACGCATCCTACGAGCAGTACTTC. Protein sequence: CASSLRDASYEQYF.

This chain connects TRBV28 to TRBJ2-7; D not certain. The CDR3 contains 13 residues. Trimming removed 2 bases from V and 3 bases from J, with 8 bases in between. Germline lookup yields CDR1 MDHEN and CDR2 SYDVKM. Here the CDR3 DNA reads TGTGCCAGCAGTTTAGCTTGGGGCTACGAGCAGTACTTC. Translating gives CASSLAWGYEQYF. Full variable domain (rest looked up from reference TRBV28 and TRBJ2-7): DVKVTQSSRYLVKRTGEKVFLECVQDMDHENMFWYRQDPGLGLRLIYFSYDVKMKEKGDIPEGYSVSREKKERFSLILESASTNQTSMYLCASSLAWGYEQYFGPGTRLTVT.

V usage is TRBV7-9 and J usage is TRBJ1-5; a weak D match, TRBD1 (6 bases). Per germline, CDR1 SEHNR and CDR2 FQNEAQ (reference sequence). Trimming took off 4 bases at V and 10 bases at J, with 11 bases between the two ends. The CDR3 totals 12 residues. The CDR3 here is CASSSLQGPQHF. The DNA for the CDR3 is TGTGCCAGCAGCTCGCTACAGGGACCCCAGCATTTT.

This chain connects TRBV10-3 to TRBJ1-4, with 11 bases fitting TRBD1. Germline V gives CDR1 ENHRY, CDR2 SYGVKD. The V and J ends lost 10 bases and 7 bases, in that order; junction bases with no gene match: 8. The CDR3 totals 14 residues. CDR3 in amino acids: CASGSGQGAEKLFF. CDR3 in DNA: TGTGCCAGCGGATCTGGACAGGGGGCTGAAAAACTGTTTTTT.

The CDR3 protein is CASWTGGNQPQHF. The CDR3 nucleotides are TGTGCCAGTTGGACAGGAGGCAATCAGCCCCAGCATTTT. The rearrangement links TRBV28 to TRBJ1-5, with TRBD1 matching 7 bases. Germline trimming cut 9 bases from V and 2 bases from J; bases unmatched to any gene: 4. Germline V gives CDR1 MDHEN, CDR2 SYDVKM. This CDR3 contains 13 residues.

This clone counts as medium-sized. The chain is built from TRBV30 and TRBJ1-1; TRBD1 might be the D (5 bases). The CDR3 spans 12 residues. The germline gives CDR1 GTSNPN, CDR2 SVGIG (reference sequence). Trimming cost V 3 bases and J 7 bases, with 12 bases left between them. This CDR3 is CAWSRGGNEAFF. The CDR3 bases are TGTGCCTGGAGCCGTGGGGGGAATGAAGCTTTCTTT.

This clone was counted a few times. The chain combines TRBV10-2 with TRBJ1-5; D not resolved. Germline V gene sequence: CDR1 WSHSY, CDR2 SAAADI. V lost 0 bases to trimming and J lost 7 bases, with 4 bases between them. The CDR3 is 12 amino acids. The CDR3 bases are TGCGCCAGCAGTGAGTCTTGGCAGCCCCAGCATTTT. Its protein is CASSESWQPQHF.